This T cell receptor beta chain stems from a study of shared clonotypes between healthy human individuals. The overall study: A couple of women and a few men aged 18 to 49 made up the donors.

Whole-study findings and limits: Among donors, the sharing of clonotypes was expected to be influenced by sequencing depth.

A remark on this clone: Its antigen is not identified.

At deep level, the assay was performed. Clones were sequenced by immunoSEQ multiplex PCR, and TCRdb holds only the in-frame ones, with some missing. The sample consists of hundreds of thousands of clones, around 77% of them appearing once. The length of the CDR3 is 16 residues. Between the trimmed V and J ends, which lost 9 bases and 0 bases, there was a span of 18 bases. Germline-derived CDR1 and CDR2 are LNHDA and SQIVND (reference sequence). The chain uses TRBV19 and TRBJ1-3; unclear D gene. The receptor was derived from a woman aged 40 to 49 in good health. Some clones in this sample may be carry-over from other donors' samples. The specimen was PBMCs. The CDR3 DNA reads TGTGCCAGCACCCCCAGTGGGGTCGGCTCTGGAAACACCATATATTTT. Protein: CASTPSGVGSGNTIYF.